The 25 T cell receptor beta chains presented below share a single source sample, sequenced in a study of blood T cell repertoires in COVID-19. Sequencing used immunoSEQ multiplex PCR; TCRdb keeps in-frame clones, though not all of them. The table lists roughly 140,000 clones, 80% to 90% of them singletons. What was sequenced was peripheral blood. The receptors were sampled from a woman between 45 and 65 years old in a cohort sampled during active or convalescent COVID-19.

As DNA, the CDR3 is TGCAGCGCTCTGACGGACTCTAACTATGGCTACACCTTC. As protein: CSALTDSNYGYTF. The J gene is TRBJ1-2, the V gene TRBV29-1; D gene ambiguous. Germline lookup yields CDR1 SQVTM and CDR2 ANQGSEA. The CDR3 sequence is 13 residues long. V dropped 7 bases and J dropped 0 bases, with 12 bases sitting between them.

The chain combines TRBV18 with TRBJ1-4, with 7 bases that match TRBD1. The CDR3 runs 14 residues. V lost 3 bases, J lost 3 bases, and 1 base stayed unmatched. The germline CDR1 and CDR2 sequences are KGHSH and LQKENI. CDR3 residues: CASSPGQSNEKLFF. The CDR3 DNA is TGTGCCAGCTCACCGGGACAGTCTAATGAAAAACTGTTTTTT.

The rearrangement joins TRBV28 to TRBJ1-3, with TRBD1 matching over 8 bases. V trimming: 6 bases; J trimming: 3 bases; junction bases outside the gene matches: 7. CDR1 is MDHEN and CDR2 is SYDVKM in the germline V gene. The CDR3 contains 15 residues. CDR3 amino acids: CASRKQGVGGNTIYF. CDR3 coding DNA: TGTGCCAGCAGAAAACAGGGGGTTGGTGGAAACACCATATATTTT.

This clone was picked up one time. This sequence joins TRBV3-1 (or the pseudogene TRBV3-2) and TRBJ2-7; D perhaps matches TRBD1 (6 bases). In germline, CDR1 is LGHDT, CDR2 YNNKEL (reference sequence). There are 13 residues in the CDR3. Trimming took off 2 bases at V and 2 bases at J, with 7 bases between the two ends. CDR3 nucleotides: TGTGCCAGCAGCCAACAGGGGCCCTACGAGCAGTACTTC. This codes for CASSQQGPYEQYF.

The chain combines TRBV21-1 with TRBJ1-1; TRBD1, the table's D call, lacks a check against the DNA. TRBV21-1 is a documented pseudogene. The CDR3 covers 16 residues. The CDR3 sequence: CAGYRGQEEMNTEAFF. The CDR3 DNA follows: TGTGCCGGCTACCGTGGACAGGAGGAAATGAACACTGAAGCTTTCTTT.

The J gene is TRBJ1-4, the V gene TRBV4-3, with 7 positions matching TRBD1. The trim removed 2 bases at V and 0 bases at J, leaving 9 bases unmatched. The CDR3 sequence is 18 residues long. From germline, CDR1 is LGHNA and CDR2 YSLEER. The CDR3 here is CASSQQTGYRSTNEKLFF. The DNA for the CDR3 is TGCGCCAGCAGCCAACAGACAGGGTATAGATCAACTAATGAAAAACTGTTTTTT.

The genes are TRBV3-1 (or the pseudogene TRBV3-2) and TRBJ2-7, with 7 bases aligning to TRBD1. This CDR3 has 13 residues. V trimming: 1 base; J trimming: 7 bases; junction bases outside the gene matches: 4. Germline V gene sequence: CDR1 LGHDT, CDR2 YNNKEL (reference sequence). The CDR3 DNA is TGTGCCAGCAGCCAAGTGGTGACAGGGGAGCAGTACTTC. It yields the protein CASSQVVTGEQYF.

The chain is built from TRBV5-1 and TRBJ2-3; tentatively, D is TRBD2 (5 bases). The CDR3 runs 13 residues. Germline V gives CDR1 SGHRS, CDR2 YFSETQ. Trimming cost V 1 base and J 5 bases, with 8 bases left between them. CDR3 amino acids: CASSLTSKDTQYF. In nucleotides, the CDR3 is TGCGCCAGCAGCTTGACTAGTAAAGATACGCAGTATTTT.

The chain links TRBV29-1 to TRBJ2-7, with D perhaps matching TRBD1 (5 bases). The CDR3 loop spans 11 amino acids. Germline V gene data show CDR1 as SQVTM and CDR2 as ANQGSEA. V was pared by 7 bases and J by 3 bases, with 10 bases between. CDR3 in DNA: TGCAGCGGGGGCACAGTCTACGAGCAGTACTTC. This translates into CSGGTVYEQYF.

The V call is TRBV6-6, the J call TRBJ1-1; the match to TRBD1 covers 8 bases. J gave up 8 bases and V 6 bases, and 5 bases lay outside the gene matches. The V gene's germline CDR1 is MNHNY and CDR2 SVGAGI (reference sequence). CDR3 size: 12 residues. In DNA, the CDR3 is TGTGCCAGCAGGCTGGGACAGGCAGAAGCTTTCTTT. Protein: CASRLGQAEAFF.

Here the CDR3 reads CASSSTGRETQYF. In DNA, the CDR3 is TGTGCCAGCAGCTCCACGGGGAGGGAGACCCAGTACTTC. J is TRBJ2-5 and V is TRBV7-9; perhaps TRBD2 as D (6 bases). V was cut by 4 bases and J by 5 bases, with 11 bases left in between. Germline V CDR1 and CDR2: SEHNR, FQNEAQ (reference sequence). The CDR3 runs to 13 residues.

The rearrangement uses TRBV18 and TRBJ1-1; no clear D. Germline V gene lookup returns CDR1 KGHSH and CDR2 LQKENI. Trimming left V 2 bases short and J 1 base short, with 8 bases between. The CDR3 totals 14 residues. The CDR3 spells CASSPISWNTEAFF. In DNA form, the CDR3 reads TGTGCCAGCTCACCAATATCGTGGAACACTGAAGCTTTCTTT.

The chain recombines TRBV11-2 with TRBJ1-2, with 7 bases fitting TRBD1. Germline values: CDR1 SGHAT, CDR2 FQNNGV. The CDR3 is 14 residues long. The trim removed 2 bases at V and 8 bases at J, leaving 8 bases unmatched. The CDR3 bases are TGTGCCAGCAGCTTACCCGACAGGGCGGGCGGCTACACCTTC. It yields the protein CASSLPDRAGGYTF. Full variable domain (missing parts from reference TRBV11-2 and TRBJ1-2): EAGVAQSPRYKIIEKRQSVAFWCNPISGHATLYWYQQILGQGPKLLIQFQNNGVVDDSQLPKDRFSAERLKGVDSTLKIQPAKLEDSAVYLCASSLPDRAGGYTFGSGTRLTVV.

DNA of the CDR3: TGCGCCAGCAGTTCTCCCGGTTCCTACAATGAGCAGTTCTTC. Translated, it gives CASSSPGSYNEQFF. The rearrangement links TRBV5-1 to TRBJ2-1, with unresolved D. The CDR3 runs to 14 residues. Germline lookup yields CDR1 SGHRS and CDR2 YFSETQ. The V end was cut by 5 bases, the J end by 1 base, with 10 bases between.

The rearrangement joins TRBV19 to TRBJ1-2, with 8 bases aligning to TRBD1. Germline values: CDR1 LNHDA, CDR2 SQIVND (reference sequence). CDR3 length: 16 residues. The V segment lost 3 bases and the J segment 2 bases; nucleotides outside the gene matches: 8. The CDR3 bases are TGTGCCAGTAGTATCCCGACGGACAGGGTAAACTATGGCTACACCTTC. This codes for CASSIPTDRVNYGYTF.

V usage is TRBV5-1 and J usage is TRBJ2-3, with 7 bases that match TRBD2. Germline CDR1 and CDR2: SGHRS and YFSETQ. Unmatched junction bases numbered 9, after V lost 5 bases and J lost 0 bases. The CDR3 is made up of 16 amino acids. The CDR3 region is CASRIGPSGSTDTQYF. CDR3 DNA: TGCGCCAGCAGGATTGGGCCTAGCGGAAGCACAGATACGCAGTATTTT.

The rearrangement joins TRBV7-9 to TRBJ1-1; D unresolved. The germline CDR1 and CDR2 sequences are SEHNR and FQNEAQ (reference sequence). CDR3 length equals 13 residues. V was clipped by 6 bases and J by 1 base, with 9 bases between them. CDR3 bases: TGTGCCAGCAGTCTGACATCGAACACTGAAGCTTTCTTT. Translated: CASSLTSNTEAFF.

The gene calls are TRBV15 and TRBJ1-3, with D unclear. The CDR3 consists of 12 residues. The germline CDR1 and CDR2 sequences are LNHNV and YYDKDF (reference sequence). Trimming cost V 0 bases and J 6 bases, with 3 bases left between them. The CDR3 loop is CATSRDQNTIYF. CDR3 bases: TGTGCCACCAGCAGAGATCAAAACACCATATATTTT.

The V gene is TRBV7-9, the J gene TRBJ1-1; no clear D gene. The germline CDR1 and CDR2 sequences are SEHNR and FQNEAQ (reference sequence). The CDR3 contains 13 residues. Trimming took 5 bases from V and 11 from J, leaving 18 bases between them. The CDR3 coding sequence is TGTGCCAGCAGCCCGATGGCGTCGGGGTTTGCTTTCTTT. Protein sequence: CASSPMASGFAFF.

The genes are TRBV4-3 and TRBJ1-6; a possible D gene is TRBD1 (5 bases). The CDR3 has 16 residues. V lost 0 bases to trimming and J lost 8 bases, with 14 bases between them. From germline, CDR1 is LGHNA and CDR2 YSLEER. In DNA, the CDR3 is TGCGCCAGCAGCCAAGATGACAGACCACGGGATTCACCCCTCCACTTT. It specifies CASSQDDRPRDSPLHF.

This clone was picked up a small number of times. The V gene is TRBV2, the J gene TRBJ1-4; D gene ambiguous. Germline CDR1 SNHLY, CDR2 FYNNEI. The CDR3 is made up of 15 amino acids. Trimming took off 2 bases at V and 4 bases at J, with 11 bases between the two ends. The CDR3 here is CASSETAVGNEKLFF. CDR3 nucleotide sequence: TGTGCCAGCAGTGAAACGGCGGTGGGTAATGAAAAACTGTTTTTT.

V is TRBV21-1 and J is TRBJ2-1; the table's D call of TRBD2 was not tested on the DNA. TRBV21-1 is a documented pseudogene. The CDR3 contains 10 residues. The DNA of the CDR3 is TGTGCTGGGACTGGGGATGAGCAGTTCTTC. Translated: CAGTGDEQFF.

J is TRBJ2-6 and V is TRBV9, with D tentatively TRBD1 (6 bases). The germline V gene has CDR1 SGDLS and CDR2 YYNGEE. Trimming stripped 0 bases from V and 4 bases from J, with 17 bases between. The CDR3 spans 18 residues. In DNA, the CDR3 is TGTGCCAGCAGCGTAGAAGACAGGAGTGCGACAGGGGCCAACGTCCTGACTTTC. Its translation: CASSVEDRSATGANVLTF.

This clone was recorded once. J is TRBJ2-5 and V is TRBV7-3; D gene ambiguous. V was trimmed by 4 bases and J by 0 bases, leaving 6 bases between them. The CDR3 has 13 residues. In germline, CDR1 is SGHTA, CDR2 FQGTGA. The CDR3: CASSYAYQETQYF. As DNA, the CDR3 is TGTGCCAGCAGCTATGCGTACCAAGAGACCCAGTACTTC.

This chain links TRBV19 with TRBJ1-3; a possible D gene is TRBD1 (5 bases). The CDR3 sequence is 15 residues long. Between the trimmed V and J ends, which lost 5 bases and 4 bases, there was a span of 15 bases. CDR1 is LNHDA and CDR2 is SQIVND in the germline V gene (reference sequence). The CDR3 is CASSFNSGYGNTIYF. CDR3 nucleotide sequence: TGTGCCAGTAGTTTCAACTCAGGGTACGGAAACACCATATATTTT.